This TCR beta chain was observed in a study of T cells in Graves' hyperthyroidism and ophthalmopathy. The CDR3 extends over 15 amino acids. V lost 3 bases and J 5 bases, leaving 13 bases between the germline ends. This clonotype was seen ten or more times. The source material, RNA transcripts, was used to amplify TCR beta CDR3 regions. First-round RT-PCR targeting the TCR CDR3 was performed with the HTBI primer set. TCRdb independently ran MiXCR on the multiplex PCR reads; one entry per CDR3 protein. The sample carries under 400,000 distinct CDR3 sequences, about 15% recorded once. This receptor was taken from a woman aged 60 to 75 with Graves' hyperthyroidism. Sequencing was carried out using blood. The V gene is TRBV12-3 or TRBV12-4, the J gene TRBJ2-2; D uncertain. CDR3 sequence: CASSFASTRTGELFF. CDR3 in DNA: TGTGCCAGCAGTTTCGCCAGCACGAGGACCGGGGAGCTGTTTTTT.